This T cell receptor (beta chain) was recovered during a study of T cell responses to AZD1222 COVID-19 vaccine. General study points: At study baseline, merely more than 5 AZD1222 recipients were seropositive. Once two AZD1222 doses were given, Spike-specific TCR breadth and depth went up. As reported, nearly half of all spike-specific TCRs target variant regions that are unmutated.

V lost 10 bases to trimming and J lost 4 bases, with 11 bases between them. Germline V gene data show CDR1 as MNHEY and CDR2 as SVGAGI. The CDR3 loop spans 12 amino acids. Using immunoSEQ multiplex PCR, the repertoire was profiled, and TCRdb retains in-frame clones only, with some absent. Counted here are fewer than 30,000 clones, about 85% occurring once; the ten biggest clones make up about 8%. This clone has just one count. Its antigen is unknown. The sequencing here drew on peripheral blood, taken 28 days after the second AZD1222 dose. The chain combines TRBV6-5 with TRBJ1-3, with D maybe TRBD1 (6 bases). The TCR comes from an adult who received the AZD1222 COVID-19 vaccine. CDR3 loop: CATEGTGNTIYF. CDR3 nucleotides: TGTGCCACGGAGGGGACAGGAAACACCATATATTTT.